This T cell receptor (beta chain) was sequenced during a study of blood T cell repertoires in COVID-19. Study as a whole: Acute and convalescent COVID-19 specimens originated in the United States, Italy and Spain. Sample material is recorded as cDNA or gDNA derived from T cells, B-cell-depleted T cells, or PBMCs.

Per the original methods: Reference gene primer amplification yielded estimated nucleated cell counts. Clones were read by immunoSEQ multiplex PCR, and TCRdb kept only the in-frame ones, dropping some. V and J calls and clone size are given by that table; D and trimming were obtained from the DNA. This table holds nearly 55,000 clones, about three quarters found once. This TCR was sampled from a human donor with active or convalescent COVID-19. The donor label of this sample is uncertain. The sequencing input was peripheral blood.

CDR3 in amino acids: CASKKREMVIQYF. Here the CDR3 DNA reads TGTGCCAGTAAGAAGCGGGAGATGGTCATTCAGTACTTC. The chain employs TRBV19 and TRBJ2-4; TRBD2 matches 8 bases. CDR1 is LNHDA, CDR2 SQIVND, per germline (reference sequence). CDR3 length equals 13 residues. J lost 9 bases, V lost 7 bases, and 8 bases had no gene match.